The rows below give T cell receptor beta chains drawn from one sample of a study of OX40 agonist ivuxolimab in advanced cancers. TCRdb's copy holds only in-frame clones and misses some; the assay was immunoSEQ multiplex PCR. Among more than 55,000 clones listed, around 87% were seen once. The material was CD4+ or CD8+ T cells sorted from blood, obtained in a trial of the OX40 agonist ivuxolimab. The receptors shown here come from an adult with an advanced solid tumor such as melanoma, head and neck, liver or kidney cancer. CDR3s leave out the opening cysteine and the closing phenylalanine or tryptophan. Clone size appears in some rows only: once, few, many, or a class for an expanded clone.

clone_size: few
v_call: TRBV27
j_call: TRBJ2-1
cdr3_length: 13
cdr3_aa: ASSWGTSSANEQF

clone_size: .
v_call: TRBV7-9
j_call: TRBJ2-7
cdr3_length: 11
cdr3_aa: ASSSNPVLEQY

clone_size: .
v_call: TRBV9
j_call: TRBJ1-4
cdr3_length: 13
cdr3_aa: ASSVSPAIGEKLF

clone_size: .
v_call: TRBV4-3
j_call: TRBJ1-2
cdr3_length: 15
cdr3_aa: ASSLVQLWGPQDGYT

clone_size: .
v_call: TRBV1
j_call: TRBJ2-3
cdr3_length: 15
cdr3_aa: TSIRTSGSNSTDTQY

clone_size: .
v_call: TRBV7-9
j_call: TRBJ1-3
cdr3_length: 13
cdr3_aa: ASSLAGSSGNTIY

clone_size: .
v_call: TRBV27
j_call: TRBJ2-3
cdr3_length: 13
cdr3_aa: ASSSRGLGTDTQY

clone_size: .
v_call: TRBV10-1
j_call: TRBJ2-1
cdr3_length: 15
cdr3_aa: ASSESKVGVGYNEQF

clone_size: once
v_call: TRBV9
j_call: TRBJ2-1
cdr3_length: 15
cdr3_aa: ASSVGGGAGTSNEQF

clone_size: .
v_call: TRBV27
j_call: TRBJ2-6
cdr3_length: 13
cdr3_aa: ASSRQGSGANVLT

clone_size: .
v_call: TRBV28
j_call: TRBJ2-3
cdr3_length: 14
cdr3_aa: ASRHTSARTTDTQY

clone_size: .
v_call: TRBV7-9
j_call: TRBJ1-2
cdr3_length: 10
cdr3_aa: ASSLQGSGYT

clone_size: .
v_call: TRBV29-1
j_call: TRBJ1-4
cdr3_length: 11
cdr3_aa: SVQTGAGEKLF